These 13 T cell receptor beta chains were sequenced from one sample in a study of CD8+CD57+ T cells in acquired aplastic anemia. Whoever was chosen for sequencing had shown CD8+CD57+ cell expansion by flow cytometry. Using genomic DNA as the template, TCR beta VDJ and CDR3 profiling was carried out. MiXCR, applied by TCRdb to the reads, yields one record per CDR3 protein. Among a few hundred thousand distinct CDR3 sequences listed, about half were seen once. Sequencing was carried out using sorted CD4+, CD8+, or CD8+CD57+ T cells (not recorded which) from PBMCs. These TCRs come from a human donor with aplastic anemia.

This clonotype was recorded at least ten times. DNA of the CDR3: TGTGCCAGCAGCCTTGACACAGGGGGCTACACTGAAGCTTTCTTT. Protein product: CASSLDTGGYTEAFF. V usage is TRBV7-2 and J usage is TRBJ1-1; 9 bases fit TRBD1. This CDR3 spans 15 amino acids. In germline, CDR1 is SGHTA, CDR2 FQGNSA. V lost 5 bases to trimming and J lost 3 bases; unmatched junction nucleotides: 7.

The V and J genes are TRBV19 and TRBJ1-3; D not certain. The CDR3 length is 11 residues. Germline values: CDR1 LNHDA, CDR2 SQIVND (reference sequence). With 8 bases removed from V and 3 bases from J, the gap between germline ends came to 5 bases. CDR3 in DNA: TGTGCCAGTTACAGTGGAAACACCATATATTTT. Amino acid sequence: CASYSGNTIYF.

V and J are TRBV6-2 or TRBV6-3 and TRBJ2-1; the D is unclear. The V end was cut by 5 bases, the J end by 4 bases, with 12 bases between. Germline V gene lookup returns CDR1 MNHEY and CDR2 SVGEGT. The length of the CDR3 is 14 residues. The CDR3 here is CASSPSPVYNEQFF. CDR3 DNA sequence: TGTGCCAGCAGTCCCAGCCCAGTGTACAATGAGCAGTTCTTC.

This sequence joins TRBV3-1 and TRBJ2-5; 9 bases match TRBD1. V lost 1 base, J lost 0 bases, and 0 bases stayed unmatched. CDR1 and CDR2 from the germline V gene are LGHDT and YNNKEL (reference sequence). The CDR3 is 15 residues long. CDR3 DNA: TGTGCCAGCAGCCAAGGGACAGGGGACCAAGAGACCCAGTACTTC. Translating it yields CASSQGTGDQETQYF.

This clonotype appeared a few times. The CDR3 sequence: CSASSGRSYNEQFF. CDR3 DNA sequence: TGCAGTGCTAGTAGCGGGAGGTCCTACAATGAGCAGTTCTTC. V gene TRBV20-1 combines with J gene TRBJ2-1; 10 nucleotides line up with TRBD2. CDR1 is DFQATT and CDR2 is SNEGSKA in the germline V gene (reference sequence). Trimming removed 3 bases from V and 1 base from J; junction bases left unmatched: 0. The CDR3 sequence is 14 residues long.

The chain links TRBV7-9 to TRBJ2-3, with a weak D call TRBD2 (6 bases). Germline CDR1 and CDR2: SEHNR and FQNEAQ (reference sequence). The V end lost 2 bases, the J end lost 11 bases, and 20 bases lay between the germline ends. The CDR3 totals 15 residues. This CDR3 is CASSLRGERAREQYF. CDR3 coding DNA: TGTGCCAGCAGCTTACGCGGGGAGAGAGCACGGGAGCAGTATTTT.

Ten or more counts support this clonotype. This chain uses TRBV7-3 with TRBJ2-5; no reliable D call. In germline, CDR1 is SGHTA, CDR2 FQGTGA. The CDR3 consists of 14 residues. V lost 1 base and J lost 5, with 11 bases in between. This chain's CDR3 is CASSLNPESETQYF. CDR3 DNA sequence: TGTGCCAGCAGCTTAAACCCAGAATCCGAGACCCAGTACTTC.

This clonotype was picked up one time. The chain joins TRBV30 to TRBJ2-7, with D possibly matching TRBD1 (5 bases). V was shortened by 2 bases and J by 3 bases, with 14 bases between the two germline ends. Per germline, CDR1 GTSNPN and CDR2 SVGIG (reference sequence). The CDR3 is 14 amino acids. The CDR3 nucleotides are TGTGCCTGGAGTCCTGGGGCCCCAGGCTACGAGCAGTACTTC. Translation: CAWSPGAPGYEQYF.

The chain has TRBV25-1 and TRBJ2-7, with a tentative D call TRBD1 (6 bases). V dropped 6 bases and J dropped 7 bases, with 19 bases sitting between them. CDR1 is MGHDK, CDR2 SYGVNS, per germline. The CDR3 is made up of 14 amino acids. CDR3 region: CASSFRDIWREQYF. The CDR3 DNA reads TGTGCCAGCAGCTTTCGGGACATCTGGAGAGAGCAGTACTTC.

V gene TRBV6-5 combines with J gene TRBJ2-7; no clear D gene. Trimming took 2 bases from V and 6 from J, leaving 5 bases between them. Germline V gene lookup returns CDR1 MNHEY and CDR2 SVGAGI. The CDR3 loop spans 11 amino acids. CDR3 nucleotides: TGTGCCAGCAGTTACCCATCCGAGCAGTACTTC. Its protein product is CASSYPSEQYF.

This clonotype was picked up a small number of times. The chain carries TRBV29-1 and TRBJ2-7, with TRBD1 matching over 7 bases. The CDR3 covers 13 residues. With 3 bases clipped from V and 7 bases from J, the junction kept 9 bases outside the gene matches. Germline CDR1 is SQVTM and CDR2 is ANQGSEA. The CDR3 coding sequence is TGCAGCGTTGACGAGCTGAGACAGGGTGAGCAGTACTTC. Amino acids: CSVDELRQGEQYF.

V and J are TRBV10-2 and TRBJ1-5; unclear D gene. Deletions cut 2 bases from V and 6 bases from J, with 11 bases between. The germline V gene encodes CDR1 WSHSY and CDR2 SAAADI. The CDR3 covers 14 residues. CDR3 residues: CASSENGVAQPQHF. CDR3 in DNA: TGCGCCAGCAGTGAGAACGGGGTGGCTCAGCCCCAGCATTTT.

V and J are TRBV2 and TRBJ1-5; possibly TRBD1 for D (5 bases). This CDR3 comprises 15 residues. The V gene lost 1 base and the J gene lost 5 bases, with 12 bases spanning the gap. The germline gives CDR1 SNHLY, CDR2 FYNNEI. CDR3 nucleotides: TGTGCCAGCAGTGAAGAGGGTTTGGGGGATCAGCCCCAGCATTTT. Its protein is CASSEEGLGDQPQHF.